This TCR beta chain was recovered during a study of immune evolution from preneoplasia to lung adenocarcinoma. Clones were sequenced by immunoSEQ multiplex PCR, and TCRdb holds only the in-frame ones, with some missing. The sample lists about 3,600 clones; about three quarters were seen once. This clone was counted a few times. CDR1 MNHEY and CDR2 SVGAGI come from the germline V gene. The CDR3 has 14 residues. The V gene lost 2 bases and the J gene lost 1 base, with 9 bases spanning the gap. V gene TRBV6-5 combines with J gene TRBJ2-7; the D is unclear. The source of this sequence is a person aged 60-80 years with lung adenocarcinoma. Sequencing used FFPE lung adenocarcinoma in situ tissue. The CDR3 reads CASSYGKSSYEQYF. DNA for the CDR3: TGTGCCAGCAGTTACGGCAAGTCATCCTACGAGCAGTACTTC.